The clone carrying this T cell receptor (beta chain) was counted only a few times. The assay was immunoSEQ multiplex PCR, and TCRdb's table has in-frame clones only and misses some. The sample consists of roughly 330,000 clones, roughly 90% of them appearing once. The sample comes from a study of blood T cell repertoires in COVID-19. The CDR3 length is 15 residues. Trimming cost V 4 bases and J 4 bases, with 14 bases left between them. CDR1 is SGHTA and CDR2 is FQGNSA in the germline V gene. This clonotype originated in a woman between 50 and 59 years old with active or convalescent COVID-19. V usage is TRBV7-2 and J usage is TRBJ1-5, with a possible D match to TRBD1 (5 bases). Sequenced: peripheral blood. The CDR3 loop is CASSWVGGGNQPQHF. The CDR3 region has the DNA TGTGCCAGCAGCTGGGTTGGGGGAGGGAATCAGCCCCAGCATTTT. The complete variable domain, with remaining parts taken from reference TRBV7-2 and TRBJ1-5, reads GAGVSQSPSNKVTEKGKDVELRCDPISGHTALYWYRQSLGQGLEFLIYFQGNSAPDKSGLPSDRFSAERTGGSVSTLTIQRTQQEDSAVYLCASSWVGGGNQPQHFGDGTRLSIL.